Each of the 22 T cell receptor beta chains below was sequenced from the same sample in a study of T cell repertoires in cytomegalovirus infection. MiXCR, run by TCRdb on the reads, gives a single entry per CDR3 protein. The table has 560,000 or so distinct CDR3 sequences, more than 15% seen once. The source material was CD8+ T cells from PBMCs. All receptors come from a human donor in good health (CMV status not recorded). Some clones in this sample may be carry-over from other donors' samples.

About this clonotype itself: This sequence may be a read error, since a much larger clone differs from it by one base. The chain uses TRBV19 and TRBJ1-1; 7 bases are shared with TRBD1. The germline gives CDR1 LNHDA, CDR2 SQIVND (reference sequence). The CDR3 is 13 amino acids. The CDR3 coding sequence is TGTGCCGGTAGTCAGAGGGGGCGAACTGAAGCTTTCTTT. Its translation is CAGSQRGRTEAFF.

This clonotype was recorded at least ten times. The chain links TRBV7-9 to TRBJ2-1; D not certain. The CDR3 runs 17 residues. V was shortened by 0 bases and J by 2 bases, with 14 bases between the two germline ends. From germline, CDR1 is SEHNR and CDR2 FQNEAQ (reference sequence). In DNA, the CDR3 is TGTGCCAGCAGCTTAGCTGCAGGCAAAGAACCCTACAATGAGCAGTTCTTC. Translated, it gives CASSLAAGKEPYNEQFF.

This clonotype was counted at least ten times. This rearrangement joins TRBV7-9 to TRBJ2-2, with a weak D call TRBD2 (5 bases). V lost 0 bases and J lost 7, with 15 bases in between. This CDR3 is 16 amino acids long. Germline V gene sequence: CDR1 SEHNR, CDR2 FQNEAQ (reference sequence). CDR3 in DNA: TGTGCCAGCAGCTTAGCTCTAAGCGGCCGCGGCGGGGAGCTGTTTTTT. It specifies CASSLALSGRGGELFF.

This clonotype was detected ten times or more. The rearrangement uses TRBV11-2 and TRBJ1-4; D not resolved. With 5 bases removed from V and 5 bases from J, the gap between germline ends came to 12 bases. The germline V gene encodes CDR1 SGHAT and CDR2 FQNNGV. The CDR3 totals 14 residues. In DNA form, the CDR3 reads TGTGCCAGCAGCGCGCCGGGAGCAAATGAAAAACTGTTTTTT. This encodes CASSAPGANEKLFF.

This clonotype showed up many times. V is TRBV7-3 and J is TRBJ2-1; unclear D gene. Germline CDR1 and CDR2: SGHTA and FQGTGA. Trimming cost V 2 bases and J 5 bases, with 7 bases left between them. The CDR3 is 13 residues long. The CDR3 nucleotides read TGTGCCAGCAGCTTATACCGGGACAATGAGCAGTTCTTC. Protein: CASSLYRDNEQFF.

This clonotype was seen only a few times. The rearrangement uses TRBV2 and TRBJ2-7; 7 positions agree with TRBD1. This CDR3 has 13 residues. Germline assignment: CDR1 SNHLY and CDR2 FYNNEI. V gave up 8 bases and J gave up 2 bases; unmatched junction bases: 6. This CDR3 is CASLTGNTYEQYF. CDR3 sequence (DNA): TGTGCCAGCTTGACAGGGAATACCTACGAGCAGTACTTC.

The sample holds many counts of this clonotype. The rearrangement uses TRBV10-3 and TRBJ2-2, with 9 bases matching TRBD1. Germline CDR1 is ENHRY and CDR2 is SYGVKD. The CDR3 spans 16 residues. The V gene end was trimmed by 4 bases and the J gene end by 4 bases; junction bases not matched to a gene: 7. The CDR3 here is CAISVSPGQGTGELFF. The CDR3 coding sequence is TGTGCCATCAGTGTATCGCCGGGACAGGGCACCGGGGAGCTGTTTTTT.

This clonotype occurred once. This sequence joins TRBV3-1 and TRBJ2-2; tentative D call: TRBD2 (7 bases). V was cut by 1 base and J by 7 bases, with 10 bases left in between. From germline, CDR1 is LGHDT and CDR2 YNNKEL (reference sequence). The CDR3 runs 14 residues. The chain's CDR3 is CASSQAGGIGELFF. CDR3 DNA sequence: TGTGCCAGCAGCCAAGCGGGGGGCATCGGGGAGCTGTTTTTT.

This clonotype was seen ten or more times. CDR3 amino acids: CASSADRGTEAFF. The CDR3 region has the DNA TGTGCCAGCAGCGCGGACAGGGGCACTGAAGCTTTCTTT. The chain has TRBV7-6 and TRBJ1-1; 9 bases line up with TRBD1. This CDR3 is 13 amino acids long. The ends lost 5 bases at V and 4 bases at J; junction bases unmatched: 2. Germline lookup yields CDR1 SGHVS and CDR2 FNYEAQ.

This chain links TRBV18 with TRBJ2-1, with D possibly TRBD2 on 5 matching bases. The V end lost 0 bases, the J end lost 0 bases, and 9 bases lay between the germline ends. Looked up from germline, CDR1 is KGHSH and CDR2 is LQKENI. The CDR3 is made up of 16 amino acids. The DNA of the CDR3 is TGTGCCAGCTCACCACCCGAGACTAACTCCTACAATGAGCAGTTCTTC. Its protein product is CASSPPETNSYNEQFF.

This clonotype came up many times. The chain carries TRBV6-1 and TRBJ2-7, with 10 bases matching TRBD2. Germline loops: CDR1 MNHNS, CDR2 SASEGT. Germline trimming cut 0 bases from V and 5 bases from J; bases unmatched to any gene: 10. The CDR3 loop spans 17 amino acids. The CDR3, as DNA: TGTGCCAGCAGTGAAGCGCTTACGAGGCTAGCGGGAGACGAGCAGTACTTC. Amino acids: CASSEALTRLAGDEQYF.

This clonotype came up many times. The CDR3, as DNA: TGTGCCAGCAGCTTATTGGGAAATTCACCCCTCCACTTT. Protein product: CASSLLGNSPLHF. This chain links TRBV7-3 with TRBJ1-6; D gene uncertain. Germline lookup yields CDR1 SGHTA and CDR2 FQGTGA. The CDR3 is made up of 13 amino acids. Trimming pared 2 bases from V and 7 bases from J, leaving 6 bases between.

A note on this clonotype: A much larger clone is a single base away; this may be a read error. For the CDR3, the DNA is TGTGCCAGCAGTTTGCCGGGGATGAAGTACGAGCAGTACTTC. Amino acids: CASSLPGMKYEQYF. The chain couples TRBV12-3 or TRBV12-4 to TRBJ2-7; TRBD2 is a possible D gene (5 bases). The V gene lost 3 bases and the J gene lost 4 bases, with 13 bases spanning the gap. The CDR3 is 14 residues long.

This sequence joins TRBV27 and TRBJ1-2; 10 nucleotides align to TRBD1. From germline, CDR1 is MNHEY and CDR2 SMNVEV (reference sequence). This CDR3 is 14 amino acids long. Trimming at V came to 6 bases and at J to 4 bases, leaving 5 bases not matched to a gene. CDR3: CASRGQGSLYGYTF. In DNA form, the CDR3 reads TGTGCCAGCAGGGGACAGGGGTCCCTCTATGGCTACACCTTC.

This clonotype occurred a few times. The chain links TRBV4-2 to TRBJ1-5; D is unresolved. This CDR3 is 14 amino acids long. Germline CDR1 is LGHNA and CDR2 is YNFKEQ. The germline V and J ends were trimmed by 0 bases and 6 bases, with 9 bases remaining between them. The CDR3, as DNA: TGTGCCAGCAGCCAAGAGTGGATTGGTCAGCCCCAGCATTTT. This codes for CASSQEWIGQPQHF.

This clonotype was seen at least ten times. The chain carries TRBV19 and TRBJ1-5; D not certain. Trimming left V 1 base short and J 10 bases short, with 14 bases between. Per the germline V gene, CDR1 is LNHDA and CDR2 is SQIVND (reference sequence). The CDR3 sequence is 14 residues long. The CDR3 DNA reads TGTGCCAGTAGTATAGGCAGTGACTACCAACCCCAGCATTTT. Amino acids: CASSIGSDYQPQHF.

This clonotype was found a few times. This chain uses TRBV2 with TRBJ2-3, with 10 positions matching TRBD2. Losses at the gene ends were 8 bases for V and 2 bases for J; bases not matched to a gene: 10. In germline, CDR1 is SNHLY, CDR2 FYNNEI. The CDR3 consists of 16 residues. The CDR3: CASGTAGGYLTDTQYF. In DNA form, the CDR3 reads TGTGCCAGCGGGACAGCGGGGGGGTACCTCACAGATACGCAGTATTTT. The whole variable domain, remainder taken from reference TRBV2 and TRBJ2-3, is EPEVTQTPSHQVTQMGQEVILRCVPISNHLYFYWYRQILGQKVEFLVSFYNNEISEKSEIFDDQFSVERPDGSNFTLKIRSTKLEDSAMYFCASGTAGGYLTDTQYFGPGTRLTVL.

This clonotype has more than one count but fewer than ten. This chain uses TRBV2 with TRBJ2-1, with unresolved D. V was pared by 10 bases and J by 4 bases, with 5 bases between. The CDR3 runs to 10 residues. Germline lookup yields CDR1 SNHLY and CDR2 FYNNEI. CDR3 in amino acids: CATMYNEQFF. DNA of the CDR3: TGTGCCACTATGTACAATGAGCAGTTCTTC.

This clonotype was seen more than once but under ten times. The gene calls are TRBV2 and TRBJ2-1, with 13 bases identical to TRBD2. There are 15 residues in the CDR3. Germline-derived CDR1 and CDR2 are SNHLY and FYNNEI. Trimming removed 6 bases from V and 5 bases from J; junction bases left unmatched: 4. CDR3 DNA: TGTGCCAGCAGGGCGGGACTAGCGGGAAACAATGAGCAGTTCTTC. Its translation is CASRAGLAGNNEQFF.

The genes are TRBV13 and TRBJ2-7, with D tentatively TRBD1 or TRBD2 (5 bases each). The CDR3 spans 16 residues. The V and J ends lost 5 bases and 0 bases respectively, with 17 bases between them. Germline V CDR1 and CDR2: PRHDT, FYEKMQ (reference sequence). This chain's CDR3 is CASSRKSTGLSYEQYF. The CDR3 DNA follows: TGTGCCAGCAGCCGAAAAAGCACAGGACTCTCCTACGAGCAGTACTTC.

CDR3 protein: CASSVVGDSSYEQYF. The CDR3 DNA sequence: TGTGCCAGCAGCGTAGTGGGGGACTCCTCCTACGAGCAGTACTTC. The V call is TRBV9, the J call TRBJ2-7; maybe TRBD2 (6 bases). V lost 0 bases to trimming and J lost 0 bases, with 10 bases between them. The CDR3 runs 15 residues. The germline V gene has CDR1 SGDLS and CDR2 YYNGEE. The full variable domain, with the rest looked up from reference TRBV9 and TRBJ2-7, is DSGVTQTPKHLITATGQRVTLRCSPRSGDLSVYWYQQSLDQGLQFLIQYYNGEERAKGNILERFSAQQFPDLHSELNLSSLELGDSALYFCASSVVGDSSYEQYFGPGTRLTVT.

This clonotype was recorded at least ten times. J is TRBJ1-2 and V is TRBV12-3 or TRBV12-4, with 10 positions matching TRBD1. There are 14 residues in the CDR3. The J segment lost 8 bases and the V segment lost 1 base, leaving 4 bases of the junction unmatched. The DNA for the CDR3 is TGTGCCAGCAGTTTAGGACAGGGGGCGCAGGGCTACACCTTC. Protein: CASSLGQGAQGYTF.